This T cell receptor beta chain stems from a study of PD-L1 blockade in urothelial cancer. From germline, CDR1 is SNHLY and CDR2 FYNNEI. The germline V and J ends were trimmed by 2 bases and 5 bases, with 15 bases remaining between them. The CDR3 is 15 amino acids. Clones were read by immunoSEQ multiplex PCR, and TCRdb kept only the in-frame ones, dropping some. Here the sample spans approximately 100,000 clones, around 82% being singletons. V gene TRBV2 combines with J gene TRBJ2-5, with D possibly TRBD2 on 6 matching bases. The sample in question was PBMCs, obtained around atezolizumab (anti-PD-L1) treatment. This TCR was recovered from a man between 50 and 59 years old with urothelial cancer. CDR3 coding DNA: TGTGCCAGCAGTGAACTGGCGGGATTGGGGGAGACCCAGTACTTC. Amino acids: CASSELAGLGETQYF. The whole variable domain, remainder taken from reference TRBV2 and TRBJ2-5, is EPEVTQTPSHQVTQMGQEVILRCVPISNHLYFYWYRQILGQKVEFLVSFYNNEISEKSEIFDDQFSVERPDGSNFTLKIRSTKLEDSAMYFCASSELAGLGETQYFGPGTRLLVL.